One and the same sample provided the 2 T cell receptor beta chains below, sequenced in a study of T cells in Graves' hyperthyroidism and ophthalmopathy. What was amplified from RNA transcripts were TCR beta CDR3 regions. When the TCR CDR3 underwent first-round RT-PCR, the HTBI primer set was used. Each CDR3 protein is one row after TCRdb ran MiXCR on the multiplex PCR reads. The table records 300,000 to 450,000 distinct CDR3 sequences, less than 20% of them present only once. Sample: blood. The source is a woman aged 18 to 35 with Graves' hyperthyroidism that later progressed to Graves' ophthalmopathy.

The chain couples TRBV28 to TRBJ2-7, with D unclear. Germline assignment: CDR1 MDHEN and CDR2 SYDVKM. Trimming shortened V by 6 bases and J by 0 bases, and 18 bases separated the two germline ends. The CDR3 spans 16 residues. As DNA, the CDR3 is TGTGCCAGCAGAAGTGGTCTAGGCTCTTTCTCCTACGAGCAGTACTTC. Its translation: CASRSGLGSFSYEQYF.

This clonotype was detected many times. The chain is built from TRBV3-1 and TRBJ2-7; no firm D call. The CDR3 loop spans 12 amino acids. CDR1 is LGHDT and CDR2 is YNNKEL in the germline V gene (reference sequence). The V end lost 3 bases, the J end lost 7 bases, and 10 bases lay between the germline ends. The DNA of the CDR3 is TGTGCCAGCAGCCAGGTGGTGGGGGAGCAGTACTTC. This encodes CASSQVVGEQYF.